Listed below are T cell receptor beta chains from one sample, sequenced in a study of blood T cell repertoires in COVID-19. Libraries were prepared by immunoSEQ multiplex PCR; TCRdb keeps only in-frame clonotypes and omits some of them. Of approximately 390,000 clones detected, 70% to 90% appear once; the ten largest clones hold about 2.1%. Sequencing was performed on PBMCs or T cells enriched from blood (not recorded which). These receptors all stem from a woman in her forties with acute COVID-19. Both conserved end residues are part of each CDR3. The D gene is left open where the match is weak. Clone size is given for some rows only: seen once, a few or many times, or a class if the clone is expanded.

d_call,clone_size,cdr3_length,v_call,j_call,cdr3_aa,cdr3_nt
TRBD1,.,13,TRBV5-1,TRBJ2-7,CASSKGQDYEQYF,TGCGCCAGCAGCAAAGGACAGGACTACGAGCAGTACTTC
TRBD1,.,13,TRBV2,TRBJ1-5,CASGQGNDQPQHF,TGTGCCAGTGGACAGGGGAACGATCAGCCCCAGCATTTT
.,.,14,TRBV19,TRBJ1-5,CASSITGFDQPQHF,TGTGCCAGTAGTATCACAGGGTTTGATCAGCCCCAGCATTTT
TRBD2,.,14,TRBV11-3,TRBJ2-7,CASSIAGGTYEQYF,TGTGCCAGCAGCATAGCGGGGGGGACCTACGAGCAGTACTTC
.,.,15,TRBV6-5,TRBJ2-7,CASTAPGPPPYEQYF,TGTGCCAGCACCGCCCCGGGTCCCCCCCCCTACGAGCAGTACTTC
TRBD1,once,14,TRBV30,TRBJ1-1,CALDRAPVGTEAFF,TGTGCCCTGGACAGGGCCCCGGTGGGTACTGAAGCTTTCTTT
.,few,13,TRBV5-1,TRBJ1-2,CASSLSGEAGYTF,TGCGCCAGCAGCTTGTCCGGCGAGGCTGGCTACACCTTC
.,.,14,TRBV30,TRBJ1-2,CAWKRTARSYGYTF,TGTGCCTGGAAAAGGACAGCGCGATCCTATGGCTACACCTTC
TRBD2,.,17,TRBV23-1,TRBJ2-3,CASSQTPSGSTTDTQYF,TGCGCCAGCAGTCAAACGCCTAGCGGGAGCACCACAGATACGCAGTATTTT
.,.,13,TRBV5-1,TRBJ1-1,CASSLDRLTEAFF,TGCGCCAGCAGCTTGGACAGGCTCACTGAAGCTTTCTTT
TRBD1,.,15,TRBV29-1,TRBJ1-2,CSVGMGQAVNYGYTF,TGCAGCGTGGGAATGGGACAGGCAGTTAACTATGGCTACACCTTC
.,once,16,TRBV5-1,TRBJ1-4,CASSLAGTPGIEKLFF,TGCGCCAGCAGCTTAGCAGGGACACCAGGGATTGAAAAACTGTTTTTT
.,.,14,TRBV9,TRBJ1-2,CASSVGTGRYGYTF,TGTGCCAGCAGCGTAGGTACAGGGCGCTATGGCTACACCTTC
.,.,12,TRBV7-2,TRBJ1-5,CASSLTNQPQHF,TGTGCCAGCAGTTTAACAAATCAGCCCCAGCATTTT
.,.,15,TRBV6-1,TRBJ1-5,CASSEAGDSNQPQHF,TGTGCCAGCAGTGAAGCGGGCGATAGCAATCAGCCCCAGCATTTT
.,.,13,TRBV6-5,TRBJ1-6,CASSRQGNSPLHF,TGTGCCAGCAGTAGACAAGGAAATTCACCCCTCCACTTT
.,.,14,TRBV15,TRBJ2-1,CATSRILLATEQFF,TGTGCCACCAGCAGAATCCTCCTAGCAACCGAGCAGTTCTTC
.,.,14,TRBV2,TRBJ2-3,CASGGEFSTDTQYF,TGTGCCAGCGGCGGGGAATTTAGCACAGATACGCAGTATTTT
.,.,13,TRBV20-1,TRBJ1-2,CSASISREGGYTF,TGCAGTGCTAGTATCAGTAGGGAGGGCGGCTACACCTTC
.,.,15,TRBV2,TRBJ1-5,CASSRTTSGNQPQHF,TGTGCCAGCAGTCGGACAACATCAGGCAATCAGCCCCAGCATTTT
.,.,16,TRBV5-8,TRBJ2-7,CASSLALQGISYEQYF,TGTGCCAGCAGCTTGGCGCTGCAGGGGATATCCTACGAGCAGTACTTC
.,.,17,TRBV21-1,TRBJ1-6,CASSKGTHCSYNSPLHF,TGTGCCAGCAGCAAAGGAACTCACTGCTCCTATAATTCACCCCTCCACTTT
.,.,12,TRBV29-1,TRBJ2-2,CSVGQNTGELFF,TGCAGCGTCGGACAAAACACCGGGGAGCTGTTTTTT
.,many,15,TRBV6-5,TRBJ1-2,CASSPPQGYGYGYTF,TGTGCCAGCAGTCCTCCACAGGGATATGGCTATGGCTACACCTTC
TRBD1,.,15,TRBV30,TRBJ1-5,CAWTSTGGGNQPQHF,TGTGCCTGGACCTCGACAGGGGGAGGCAATCAGCCCCAGCATTTT
.,.,14,TRBV18,TRBJ2-7,CASSPPAGNYEQYF,TGTGCCAGCTCACCACCTGCAGGGAACTACGAGCAGTACTTC
TRBD1,once,15,TRBV2,TRBJ1-2,CASSEQGAVDYGYTF,TGTGCCAGCAGTGAACAGGGGGCAGTGGACTATGGCTACACCTTC
.,.,13,TRBV19,TRBJ1-6,CASSIRDNSPLHF,TGTGCCAGTAGTATACGTGATAATTCACCCCTCCACTTT
.,.,14,TRBV4-1,TRBJ2-1,CASSRWDTNNEQFF,TGCGCCAGCAGCCGATGGGACACCAACAATGAGCAGTTCTTC
.,once,17,TRBV7-9,TRBJ2-6,CASSRGTARSGANVLTF,TGTGCCAGCAGCCGCGGGACAGCACGCTCTGGGGCCAACGTCCTGACTTTC
.,.,14,TRBV3-1/TRBV3-2,TRBJ1-2,CASSQDPGRNGYTF,TGTGCCAGCAGCCAAGATCCGGGGAGGAATGGCTACACCTTC
.,.,16,TRBV11-1,TRBJ1-5,CASSLRGAGSNQPQHF,TGTGCCAGCAGCTTACGGGGGGCGGGTAGCAATCAGCCCCAGCATTTT
.,few,11,TRBV3-1/TRBV3-2,TRBJ1-1,CASSQAGEAFF,TGTGCCAGCAGCCAAGCGGGGGAAGCTTTCTTT
TRBD1,.,15,TRBV23-1,TRBJ1-2,CASSQSDRVPYGYTF,TGCGCCAGCAGTCAATCCGACAGGGTCCCCTATGGCTACACCTTC
TRBD1,.,13,TRBV29-1,TRBJ2-7,CSAPGDRGDEQYF,TGCAGCGCACCTGGAGACAGGGGAGACGAGCAGTACTTC
TRBD1,.,16,TRBV6-5,TRBJ1-3,CASSSPGQGAGNTIYF,TGTGCCAGCAGTTCACCGGGACAGGGGGCCGGAAACACCATATATTTT
.,.,13,TRBV6-5,TRBJ1-1,CASSLRGVGEAFF,TGTGCCAGCAGTCTTCGGGGAGTCGGTGAAGCTTTCTTT
.,.,16,TRBV11-2,TRBJ2-2,CASSLGLRSNTGELFF,TGTGCCAGCAGCTTAGGGCTCCGCAGTAACACCGGGGAGCTGTTTTTT
TRBD2,.,17,TRBV18,TRBJ2-2,CASSPPSGSTNTGELFF,TGTGCCAGCTCACCACCGAGCGGGAGCACTAACACCGGGGAGCTGTTTTTT
.,.,13,TRBV4-1,TRBJ2-5,CASSQSVIGTQYF,TGCGCCAGCAGCCAATCCGTAATCGGGACCCAGTACTTC
.,.,18,TRBV5-6,TRBJ2-7,CASSLTRTARGLTGEQYF,TGTGCCAGCAGCTTGACGCGTACGGCGCGGGGGCTTACGGGCGAGCAGTACTTC
.,.,15,TRBV10-2,TRBJ1-1,CASSENVHLNTEAFF,TGCGCCAGCAGTGAGAATGTACACCTGAACACTGAAGCTTTCTTT
TRBD1,.,15,TRBV19,TRBJ1-5,CASSIRQGARQPQHF,TGTGCCAGTAGTATTCGCCAGGGGGCCCGACAGCCCCAGCATTTT
TRBD2,.,17,TRBV2,TRBJ2-3,CASSVAGGPGRSDTQYF,TGTGCCAGCAGTGTAGCGGGGGGGCCGGGTCGTTCTGATACGCAGTATTTT
.,.,11,TRBV20-1,TRBJ1-1,CSANRVTEAFF,TGCAGTGCCAACAGGGTCACTGAAGCTTTCTTT
TRBD1,.,13,TRBV7-9,TRBJ1-2,CASSSSPGTGNTF,TGTGCCAGCAGCTCCAGCCCCGGGACAGGGAACACCTTC
.,.,14,TRBV2,TRBJ1-6,CASSDSRKNSPLHF,TGTGCCAGCAGTGACTCCAGGAAGAATTCACCCCTCCACTTT
.,.,15,TRBV7-9,TRBJ1-3,CASSLGTVSGNTIYF,TGTGCCAGCAGCTTAGGGACAGTCTCTGGAAACACCATATATTTT
.,once,14,TRBV7-9,TRBJ1-1,CASSPPWANTEAFF,TGTGCCAGCAGCCCCCCGTGGGCAAACACTGAAGCTTTCTTT
.,.,16,TRBV11-2,TRBJ2-3,CASTSLGASDRDTQYF,TGTGCCAGCACTTCTTTAGGGGCGTCTGATAGAGATACGCAGTATTTT
.,.,12,TRBV10-2,TRBJ2-5,CASGTFQETQYF,TGCGCCAGCGGGACTTTTCAAGAGACCCAGTACTTC
.,once,13,TRBV19,TRBJ1-2,CASREGTNYGYTF,TGTGCCTCTAGGGAGGGGACTAACTATGGCTACACCTTC